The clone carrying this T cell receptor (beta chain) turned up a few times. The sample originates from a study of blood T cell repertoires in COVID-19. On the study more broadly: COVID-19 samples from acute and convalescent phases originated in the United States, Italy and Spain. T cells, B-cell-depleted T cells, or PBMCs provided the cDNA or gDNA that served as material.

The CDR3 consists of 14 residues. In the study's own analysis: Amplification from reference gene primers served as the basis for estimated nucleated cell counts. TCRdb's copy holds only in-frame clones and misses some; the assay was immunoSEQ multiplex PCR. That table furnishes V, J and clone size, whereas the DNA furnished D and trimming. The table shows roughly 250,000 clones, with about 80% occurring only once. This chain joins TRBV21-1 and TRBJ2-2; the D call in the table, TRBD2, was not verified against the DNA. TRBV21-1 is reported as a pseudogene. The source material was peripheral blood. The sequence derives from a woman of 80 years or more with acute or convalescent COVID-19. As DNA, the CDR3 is TGTGCCAGCACCCGGACTAGCCCCACCGGGGAGCTGTTTTTT. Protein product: CASTRTSPTGELFF.